The 26 T cell receptor beta chains listed next were all sequenced from one sample in a study (dated by TCRdb to the mid-2010s). Receptors were amplified or captured by 5' RACE. Sequencing used an Illumina MiSeq. TCRdb reran the public reads through fastp at Q25 and MiXCR, keeping productive beta chains. One record per CDR3 amino acid sequence lists the most common genes and DNA. In this sample the table shows roughly 50,000 distinct CDR3 sequences, around 26% of which occur a single time. The ten largest clones take up around 3% of the sample. The material sequenced was tumor-infiltrating naive CD4+ T cells sorted from the breast tumor. What this sample's cell subset or site label stands for: naive CD4+ T cells, CD4+CD45RA+CD25-. The receptors come from a female donor with breast cancer.

The chain is built from TRBV28 and TRBJ1-5; TRBD1 matches 7 bases. Germline values: CDR1 MDHEN, CDR2 SYDVKM. V lost 5 bases, J lost 0 bases, and 16 bases stayed unmatched. This CDR3 is built from 19 residues. This CDR3 is CASSPDTGVLQYSNQPQHF. Written as DNA, the CDR3 is TGTGCCAGCAGTCCGGATACAGGGGTCCTGCAATATAGCAATCAGCCCCAGCATTTT. Supplemented by reference TRBV28 and TRBJ1-5, the full variable domain reads DVKVTQSSRYLVKRTGEKVFLECVQDMDHENMFWYRQDPGLGLRLIYFSYDVKMKEKGDIPEGYSVSREKKERFSLILESASTNQTSMYLCASSPDTGVLQYSNQPQHFGDGTRLSIL.

The chain links TRBV7-2 to TRBJ2-1; TRBD2 might be the D (5 bases). CDR3 length equals 13 residues. V lost 8 bases to trimming and J lost 5 bases, with 13 bases between them. Germline V lookup: CDR1 SGHTA, CDR2 FQGNSA. Written as DNA, the CDR3 is TGTGCCAGCGCGGAAGCGGCCAACAATGAGCAGTTCTTC. Amino acids: CASAEAANNEQFF.

The V and J genes are TRBV29-1 and TRBJ2-7, with D possibly matching TRBD1 (6 bases). Germline V gene lookup returns CDR1 SQVTM and CDR2 ANQGSEA. V lost 2 bases and J lost 5, with 16 bases in between. The CDR3 is made up of 14 amino acids. CDR3 sequence reads: CSVETTTGIHEQYF. The CDR3 nucleotides are TGCAGCGTTGAAACCACAACAGGGATCCACGAGCAGTACTTC.

V gene TRBV7-9 combines with J gene TRBJ1-1; 7 bases are shared with TRBD1. Germline CDR1 is SEHNR and CDR2 is FQNEAQ (reference sequence). V lost 3 bases, J lost 5 bases, and 6 bases stayed unmatched. The CDR3 runs 14 residues. In DNA form, the CDR3 reads TGTGCCAGCAGCTTTCCAGGGGGTGCAACTGAAGCTTTCTTT. Translated: CASSFPGGATEAFF.

This clonotype was detected ten times or more. The CDR3 DNA sequence: TGCAGTGCTGAAGCACACGAGAAGCGGGAGTTGAATGAGCAGTTCTTC. As protein: CSAEAHEKRELNEQFF. The chain recombines TRBV20-1 with TRBJ2-1, with 8 bases fitting TRBD2. With 5 bases clipped from V and 7 bases from J, the junction kept 16 bases outside the gene matches. Germline CDR1 and CDR2: DFQATT and SNEGSKA (reference sequence). There are 16 residues in the CDR3.

This clonotype showed up many times. In DNA form, the CDR3 reads TGCGCCAGCAGCCGGGACGGAGCTAACTATGGCTACACCTTC. Encoded protein: CASSRDGANYGYTF. The chain employs TRBV5-1 and TRBJ1-2; D is possibly TRBD1 (5 bases). CDR1 SGHRS and CDR2 YFSETQ come from the germline V gene. Trimming removed 4 bases from V and 0 bases from J, with 10 bases in between. The CDR3 runs 14 residues.

This clonotype was observed a few times. The gene calls are TRBV6-4 and TRBJ2-7; 9 positions agree with TRBD1. CDR3 length: 18 residues. V lost 3 bases, J lost 0 bases, and 12 bases stayed unmatched. Germline loops: CDR1 MRHNA, CDR2 SNTAGT. CDR3 amino acids: CASSEVRDRVSSSYEQYF. The CDR3 coding sequence is TGTGCCAGCAGTGAAGTCCGGGACAGGGTTTCCTCCTCCTACGAGCAGTACTTC.

In its sample, this clonotype was seen a few times. The chain links TRBV7-2 to TRBJ2-7, with D perhaps TRBD2 (6 bases). The germline V gene encodes CDR1 SGHTA and CDR2 FQGNSA. V shed 2 bases and J shed 2 bases, with 10 bases lying between them. The CDR3 extends over 14 amino acids. This CDR3 reads CASSLMRGPYEQYF. CDR3 nucleotide sequence: TGTGCCAGCAGCTTAATGCGGGGCCCCTACGAGCAGTACTTC.

In this sample, this clonotype turned up a few times. The genes are TRBV7-2 and TRBJ1-5; 12 bases are a match to TRBD1. Germline loops: CDR1 SGHTA, CDR2 FQGNSA. This CDR3 is 15 amino acids long. Unmatched junction bases numbered 3, after V lost 3 bases and J lost 6 bases. CDR3 DNA sequence: TGTGCCAGCAGCTTGTGGGACAGGGGGCTTCAGCCCCAGCATTTT. Its protein is CASSLWDRGLQPQHF.

This clonotype was seen more than once but under ten times. The chain links TRBV6-5 to TRBJ2-7; 9 bases line up with TRBD1. The CDR3 sequence is 13 residues long. Germline-derived CDR1 and CDR2 are MNHEY and SVGAGI. The trim removed 6 bases at V and 5 bases at J, leaving 5 bases unmatched. The CDR3 DNA follows: TGTGCCAGCAGACCGACAGGGGGGCACGAGCAGTACTTC. It translates to CASRPTGGHEQYF.

For this clonotype: At one end the junction does not follow the germline gene, possibly because of a read error. The V and J genes are TRBV6-5 and TRBJ2-3; the D is unclear. This CDR3 has 13 amino acids. CDR1 and CDR2 (germline): MNHEY, SVGAGI. The CDR3 reads CASSLLGVDTQYF. The CDR3 DNA follows: TGTGCCAGCAGTTTATTGGGTGTGGATACGCAGTATTTC.

This clonotype is medium-sized by share. The V gene is TRBV24-1, the J gene TRBJ1-2, with 7 positions matching TRBD1. The CDR3 has 13 amino acids. Trimming removed 4 bases from V and 3 bases from J; junction bases left unmatched: 1. Germline lookup yields CDR1 KGHDR and CDR2 SFDVKD. The CDR3 DNA is TGTGCCACCAGTGAGGACAGGTACTATGGCTACACCTTC. Its protein product is CATSEDRYYGYTF.

The V gene is TRBV7-3, the J gene TRBJ1-2; TRBD1 aligns across 10 bases. Germline assignment: CDR1 SGHTA and CDR2 FQGTGA. The CDR3 runs 14 residues. The trim removed 5 bases at V and 8 bases at J, leaving 8 bases unmatched. The CDR3 DNA follows: TGTGCCAGCAGCCCCGACAGGGGGCAAGGGGGCTACACCTTC. This gives the protein CASSPDRGQGGYTF.

This clonotype was observed a few times. V gene TRBV7-2 combines with J gene TRBJ2-1; TRBD2 matches 7 bases. The CDR3 is 16 amino acids. V dropped 1 base and J dropped 7; count of bases not matched to a gene: 10. The V gene's germline CDR1 is SGHTA and CDR2 FQGNSA. The CDR3 nucleotides read TGTGCCAGCAGCTTAGGCGGGAGAAGGGTTTGGAATGAGCAGTTCTTC. Translated: CASSLGGRRVWNEQFF.

On this clonotype: One junction end does not reproduce the germline sequence, and a read error may be involved. V gene TRBV4-1 combines with J gene TRBJ1-2; D is undetermined. CDR3 size: 15 residues. Germline lookup yields CDR1 MGHRA and CDR2 YSYEKL. The CDR3 protein is CASRNSRRLNYGYTF. CDR3 coding DNA: TGCGCCAGCAGGAACAGTAGGAGGCTAAACTATGGCTACACCTTT.

This clonotype came up once. The chain combines TRBV7-3 with TRBJ2-1; 8 bases are shared with TRBD1. CDR1 and CDR2 from the germline V gene are SGHTA and FQGTGA. V lost 5 bases, J lost 0 bases, and 6 bases stayed unmatched. The length of the CDR3 is 16 residues. The CDR3 spells CASSPQGDSSYNEQFF. The CDR3 region has the DNA TGTGCCAGCAGCCCACAGGGGGACAGCTCCTACAATGAGCAGTTCTTC.

This clonotype was found many times. V and J are TRBV6-4 and TRBJ2-1; perhaps TRBD2 as D (5 bases). The V and J ends lost 6 bases and 6 bases respectively, with 21 bases between them. The germline V gene has CDR1 MRHNA and CDR2 SNTAGT. The CDR3 contains 16 residues. The DNA of the CDR3 is TGTGCCAGCAGCAACGGGATGTTTGCGGGTGGCAATGAGCAGTTCTTC. Its translation: CASSNGMFAGGNEQFF.

CDR3 protein: CASGPGQGPMNTEAFF. The CDR3 DNA is TGTGCCAGCGGTCCGGGACAGGGGCCGATGAACACTGAAGCTTTCTTT. The chain uses TRBV7-9 and TRBJ1-1, with 10 bases lining up with TRBD1. From germline, CDR1 is SEHNR and CDR2 FQNEAQ (reference sequence). The V segment lost 8 bases and the J segment 0 bases; nucleotides outside the gene matches: 9. The CDR3 covers 16 residues.

There are many counts of this clonotype. CDR3: CASCLSGTGVYEQYF. DNA for the CDR3: TGCGCCAGCTGCCTTTCCGGGACAGGGGTGTACGAGCAGTACTTC. This chain joins TRBV5-1 and TRBJ2-7; TRBD1 matches at 10 bases. Germline CDR1 and CDR2: SGHRS and YFSETQ. This CDR3 has 15 amino acids. J lost 4 bases, V lost 7 bases, and 11 bases had no gene match.

This clonotype was seen more than once but under ten times. The genes are TRBV7-3 and TRBJ2-1; D is perhaps TRBD1 (8 bases). The CDR3 extends over 16 amino acids. The germline CDR1 and CDR2 sequences are SGHTA and FQGTGA. Trimming pared 5 bases from V and 8 bases from J, leaving 22 bases between. CDR3 DNA sequence: TGTGCCAGCAGCCCCCAAAACAGGGGGGGGCAGGATGAGCAGTTCTTC. It codes for CASSPQNRGGQDEQFF.

V gene TRBV12-3 or TRBV12-4 combines with J gene TRBJ2-6; 9 positions match TRBD1. The CDR3 loop spans 17 amino acids. J lost 0 bases, V lost 3 bases, and 3 bases had no gene match. The CDR3 reads CASSLGQGVSGANVLTF. The CDR3, as DNA: TGTGCCAGCAGTTTGGGACAGGGAGTCTCTGGGGCCAACGTCCTGACTTTC.

The chain links TRBV20-1 to TRBJ2-1; a possible D gene is TRBD2 (6 bases). The V end lost 3 bases, the J end lost 6 bases, and 15 bases lay between the germline ends. CDR3 length equals 14 residues. CDR1 and CDR2 (germline): DFQATT, SNEGSKA (reference sequence). CDR3 DNA sequence: TGCAGTGCTAGGTTGGGAGGTTGGGGCAATGAGCAGTTCTTC. Translation: CSARLGGWGNEQFF.

The chain carries TRBV4-1 and TRBJ2-2, with 12 bases fitting TRBD1. J lost 5 bases, V lost 4 bases, and 5 bases had no gene match. Germline V gene sequence: CDR1 MGHRA, CDR2 YSYEKL. This CDR3 contains 16 residues. The CDR3 region is CASSPGTGGLTGELFF. In DNA form, the CDR3 reads TGCGCCAGCAGCCCCGGGACAGGGGGCTTGACCGGGGAGCTGTTTTTT.

The V call is TRBV5-1, the J call TRBJ2-3; TRBD1 is a possible D gene (6 bases). Germline CDR1 is SGHRS and CDR2 is YFSETQ. The CDR3 contains 15 residues. V dropped 2 bases and J dropped 6 bases, with 16 bases sitting between them. CDR3 in DNA: TGCGCCAGCAGCTTCGGACAGAGGATAGGGGATACGCAGTATTTT. It specifies CASSFGQRIGDTQYF.

This rearrangement joins TRBV12-3 or TRBV12-4 to TRBJ2-3; 7 bases are a match to TRBD1. Unmatched junction bases numbered 9, after V lost 5 bases and J lost 1 base. The CDR3 is 16 residues long. The DNA of the CDR3 is TGTGCCAGCAGTGCACGACAGGGTTCGGGCACAGATACGCAGTATTTT. Translation gives CASSARQGSGTDTQYF.

This clonotype occurred a few times. V and J are TRBV24-1 and TRBJ2-1; 11 nucleotides agree with TRBD2. V shed 5 bases and J 6 bases; nucleotides not matched to a gene: 5. CDR1 is KGHDR, CDR2 SFDVKD, per germline. This CDR3 spans 15 amino acids. The CDR3 loop is CATSGFTSGSNEQFF. The CDR3 DNA reads as TGTGCCACCAGTGGTTTTACTAGCGGGAGCAATGAGCAGTTCTTC.